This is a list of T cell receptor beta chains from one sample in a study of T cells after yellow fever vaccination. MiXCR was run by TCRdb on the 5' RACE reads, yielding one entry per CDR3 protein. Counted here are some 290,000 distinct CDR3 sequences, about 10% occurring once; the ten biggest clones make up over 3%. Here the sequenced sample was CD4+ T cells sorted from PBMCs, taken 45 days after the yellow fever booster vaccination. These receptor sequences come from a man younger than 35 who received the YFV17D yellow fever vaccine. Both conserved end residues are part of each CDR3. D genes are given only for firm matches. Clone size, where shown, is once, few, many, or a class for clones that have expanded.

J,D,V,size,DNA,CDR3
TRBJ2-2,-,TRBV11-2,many,TGTGCCAGCAGCTTTAGGCGCCAGGAGCGATACCCCGGGGAGCTGTTTTTT,CASSFRRQERYPGELFF
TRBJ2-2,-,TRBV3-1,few,TGTGCCAGCAGCCAAACCACAGGGGAGGTCAACACCGGGGAGCTGTTTTTT,CASSQTTGEVNTGELFF
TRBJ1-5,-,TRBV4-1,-,TGCGCCAGCAGCCAAGAAGGTCGGGATCAGCCCCAGCATTTT,CASSQEGRDQPQHF
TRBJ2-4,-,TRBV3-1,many,TGTGCCAGCAGCCAAGGGCTGCTGGCCAAAAACATTCAGTACTTC,CASSQGLLAKNIQYF
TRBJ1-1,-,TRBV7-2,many,TGTGCCAGCAGCTTAGCCTTGGGGGCCACTGAAGCTTTCTTT,CASSLALGATEAFF
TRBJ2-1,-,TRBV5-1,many,TGCGCCAGCAGCTCTGTACAGGGAACCGCGCAGGGGGGGCAGTTCTTC,CASSSVQGTAQGGQFF
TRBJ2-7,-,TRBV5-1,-,TGCGCCAGCAGTGGCTCCGGGCAGAACGAGCAGTACTTC,CASSGSGQNEQYF
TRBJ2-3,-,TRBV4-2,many,TGTGCCAGCAGCCAAGCCACAATCGCAAGCACAGATACGCAGTATTTT,CASSQATIASTDTQYF
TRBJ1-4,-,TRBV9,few,TGTGCCAGCAGCGTTCTAGGGGTAACTGCAACTAATGAAAAACTGTTTTTT,CASSVLGVTATNEKLFF
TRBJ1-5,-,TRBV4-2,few,TGTGCCAGCAGCCAAGAGGGCGCGAATCAGCCCCAGCATTTT,CASSQEGANQPQHF
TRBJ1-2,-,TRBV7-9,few,TGTGCCAGCAGCTTACAACAGGGTTCCAGCGGCTACACCTTC,CASSLQQGSSGYTF
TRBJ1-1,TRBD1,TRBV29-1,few,TGCAGCGTGGGACAGTTTAACACTGAAGCTTTCTTT,CSVGQFNTEAFF
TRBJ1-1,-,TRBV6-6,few,TGTGCCAGCAGCGACCCGAACTACGGGGCTGAAGCTTTCTTT,CASSDPNYGAEAFF
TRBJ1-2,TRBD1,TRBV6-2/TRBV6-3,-,TGTGCCAGCAGCCAGCAGGGGACAGGGTTTCTCTTC,CASSQQGTGFLF
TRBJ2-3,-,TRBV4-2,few,TGTGCCAGCAGCCAAGGGTTATCTAGCACAGATACGCAGTATTTT,CASSQGLSSTDTQYF
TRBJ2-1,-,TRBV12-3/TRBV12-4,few,TGTGCCAGCCGGCAGTTTTTGGGGAGTGAGCAGTTCTTC,CASRQFLGSEQFF
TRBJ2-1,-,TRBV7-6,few,TGTGCCAGCAGCTTTGGGGTGCTTAGCAATGAGCAGTTCTTC,CASSFGVLSNEQFF
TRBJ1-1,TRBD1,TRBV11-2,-,TGTGCCAGCAGCTCACAGGGGGGGGTAACTGAAGCTTTCTTT,CASSSQGGVTEAFF
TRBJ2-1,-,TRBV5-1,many,TGCGCCAGCACCGGGACTTTAACGGGGGAGCAGTTCTTC,CASTGTLTGEQFF
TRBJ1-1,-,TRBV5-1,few,TGCGCCAGCAGCTTGTTCGAAGGGGGATCTGAAGCTTTCTTT,CASSLFEGGSEAFF
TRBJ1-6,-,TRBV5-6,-,TGTGCCAGCAGCTTGGAAGACTCACCCCTCCACTTT,CASSLEDSPLHF
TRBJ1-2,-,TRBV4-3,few,TGCGCCAGCAGCCAAACCCAGGGACCTGGAGGCTACACCTTC,CASSQTQGPGGYTF
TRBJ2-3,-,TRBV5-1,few,TGCGCCAGCAGCGGACAGGGACTAATCACAGATACGCAGTATTTT,CASSGQGLITDTQYF
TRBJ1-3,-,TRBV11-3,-,TGTGCCAGCAGCTTATCTTATGGAAACACCATATATTTT,CASSLSYGNTIYF
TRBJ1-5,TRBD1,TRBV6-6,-,TGTGCCAGCAGCTGGGAGGGGGCCACTAGCAATCAGCCCCAGCATTTT,CASSWEGATSNQPQHF
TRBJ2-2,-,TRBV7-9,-,TGTGCCAGCAGCTTAGTTATGGGGGACACCGGGGAGCTGTTTTTT,CASSLVMGDTGELFF
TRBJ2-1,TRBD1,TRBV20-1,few,TGCAGTGCTAGAGATCGGACAGGGGTCGATGAGCAGTTCTTC,CSARDRTGVDEQFF
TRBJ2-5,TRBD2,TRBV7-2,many,TGTGCCAGCAGCCCCAGACTAGCGGAGACCCAGTACTTC,CASSPRLAETQYF
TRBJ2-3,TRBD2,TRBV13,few,TGTGCCAGCAGCTTACCTTTAGCGGGGGGGGCAGATACGCAGTATTTT,CASSLPLAGGADTQYF
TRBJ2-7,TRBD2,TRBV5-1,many,TGCGCCAGCAGCTTGGCCCCCTCTAGCGGGGGTAAGTCCTACGAGCAGTACTTC,CASSLAPSSGGKSYEQYF
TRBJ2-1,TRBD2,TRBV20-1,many,TGCAGTGCTAGCGTCTTAGCGGGGGCCTCCTACAATGAGCAGTTCTTC,CSASVLAGASYNEQFF
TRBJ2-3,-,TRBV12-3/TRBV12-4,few,TGTGCCAGCAGGCCGGGAACCCTCGCAGATACGCAGTATTTT,CASRPGTLADTQYF
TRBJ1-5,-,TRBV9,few,TGTGCCAGCAGCTCCAGTCTCGGGGGCAATCAGCCCCAGCATTTT,CASSSSLGGNQPQHF
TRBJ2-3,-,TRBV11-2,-,TGTGCCAGCAGCCCAAACAGGGCTAATACGCAGTATTTT,CASSPNRANTQYF
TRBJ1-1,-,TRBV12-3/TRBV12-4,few,TGTGCCAGCAGTTTAACCACTGAAGCTTTCTTT,CASSLTTEAFF
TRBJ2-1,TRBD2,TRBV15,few,TGTGCCACCAGCGGCTTTGGCGGGGGGCCCCCTCTGGATGAGCAGTTCTTC,CATSGFGGGPPLDEQFF
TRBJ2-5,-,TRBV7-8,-,TGTGCCAGCAGCTTCGGCGCGCCAGAGACCCAGTACTTC,CASSFGAPETQYF
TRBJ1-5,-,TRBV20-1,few,TGCAGTGTCTGGACAGTAGGACAGCCCCAGCATTTT,CSVWTVGQPQHF
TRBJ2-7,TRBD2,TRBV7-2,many,TGTGCCAGCAGCTTAGACGGTAGACTAGCGATGCAGTACTTC,CASSLDGRLAMQYF
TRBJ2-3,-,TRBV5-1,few,TGCGCCAGCAGTCGCGACAGCTCAGATACGCAGTATTTT,CASSRDSSDTQYF
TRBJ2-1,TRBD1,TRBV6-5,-,TGTGCCAGCAGCAAACTCCGGGACAGCTTTTATGAGCAGTTCTTC,CASSKLRDSFYEQFF
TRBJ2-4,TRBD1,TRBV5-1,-,TGCGCCAGCAGCGACCCCCAGGGGGCAAAGGGCATTCAGTACTTC,CASSDPQGAKGIQYF
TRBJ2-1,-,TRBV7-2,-,TGTGCCAGCAGCTTAGAACAGTCTGAGCAGTTCTTC,CASSLEQSEQFF
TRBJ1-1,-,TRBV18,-,TGTGCCAGCTCACCACAGATGGGTAGTGGCACTGAAGCTTTCTTT,CASSPQMGSGTEAFF
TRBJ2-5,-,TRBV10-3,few,TGTGCCATCAGTGGGACAGAAGAAGAGACCCAGTACTTC,CAISGTEEETQYF
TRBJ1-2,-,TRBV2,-,TGTGCCAGCAGTGAAGAGCGGGGGACAAACTATGGCTACACCTTC,CASSEERGTNYGYTF
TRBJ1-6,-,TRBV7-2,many,TGTGCCAGCAGCCCGGACAGTAATTCACCCCTCCACTTT,CASSPDSNSPLHF
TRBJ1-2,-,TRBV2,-,TGTGCCAGCGGGGCAGGGGCCTTGTGGAACTATGGCTACACCTTC,CASGAGALWNYGYTF
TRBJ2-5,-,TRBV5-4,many,TGTGCCAGCAGCTTCAAGACAGGGAGGGAGACCCAGTACTTC,CASSFKTGRETQYF
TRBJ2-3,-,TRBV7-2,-,TGTGCCAGCAGCTTAGGGCCTTTTAGCACAGATACGCAGTATTTT,CASSLGPFSTDTQYF
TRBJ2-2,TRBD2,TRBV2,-,TGTGCCAGCAGTCTCATCGGACTAGAACCCCGGGAGCTGTTTTTT,CASSLIGLEPRELFF
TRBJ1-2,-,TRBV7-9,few,TGTGCCAGCAGCTGGGCAGCAACTAACTATGGCTACACCTTC,CASSWAATNYGYTF
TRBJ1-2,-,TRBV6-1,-,TGTGCCAGCAGTGCCCCGCATCAGGGAGGTGTCGGTGGCTACACCTTC,CASSAPHQGGVGGYTF
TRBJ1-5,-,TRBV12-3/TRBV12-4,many,TGTGCCAGCAGCCCTAGCCCGGCCTCGCCCCAGCATTTT,CASSPSPASPQHF
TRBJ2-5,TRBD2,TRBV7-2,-,TGTGCCAGCAGCTATGACACGGTTGGGACTACCCTTGCTGGCACCCAGTACTTC,CASSYDTVGTTLAGTQYF
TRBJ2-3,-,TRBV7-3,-,TGTGCCAGCAGCACTGGGGGGCGGGGGATCACAGATACGCAGTATTTT,CASSTGGRGITDTQYF
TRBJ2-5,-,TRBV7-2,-,TGTGCCAGCAGCTACCGGTACGACCAAGAGACCCAGTACTTC,CASSYRYDQETQYF
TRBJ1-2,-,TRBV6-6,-,TGTGCCAGTGAGTCGGGAGGCAGGTCGGTCTATGGCTACACCTTC,CASESGGRSVYGYTF
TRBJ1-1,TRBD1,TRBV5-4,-,TGTGCCAGCAGCGAGGACAGGAGCACTGAAGCTTTCTTT,CASSEDRSTEAFF
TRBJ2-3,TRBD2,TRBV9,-,TGTGCCAGCAGCGTTGGACTAGCGCGGGCAGATACGCAGTATTTT,CASSVGLARADTQYF